One sample yielded the 15 T cell receptor beta chains listed below, sequenced in a study of blood T cell repertoires in COVID-19. Clones were sequenced by immunoSEQ multiplex PCR, and TCRdb holds only the in-frame ones, with some missing. Here the sample spans 72,000 or so clones, over 85% being singletons. The specimen was peripheral blood. These receptors came from a man aged 55 to 70 with acute or convalescent COVID-19.

The chain combines TRBV9 with TRBJ2-5; TRBD1 matches at 7 bases. Germline V gene sequence: CDR1 SGDLS, CDR2 YYNGEE. V was pared by 0 bases and J by 5 bases, with 7 bases of the junction left unmatched. The length of the CDR3 is 15 residues. The CDR3 DNA follows: TGTGCCAGCAGCGTAGAACAGGGGCTGGGGGAGACCCAGTACTTC. Protein: CASSVEQGLGETQYF. The variable domain in full, completed from reference TRBV9 and TRBJ2-5, reads DSGVTQTPKHLITATGQRVTLRCSPRSGDLSVYWYQQSLDQGLQFLIQYYNGEERAKGNILERFSAQQFPDLHSELNLSSLELGDSALYFCASSVEQGLGETQYFGPGTRLLVL.

This rearrangement joins TRBV2 to TRBJ1-6, with 7 bases fitting TRBD1. V dropped 5 bases and J dropped 9; count of bases not matched to a gene: 13. The germline V gene encodes CDR1 SNHLY and CDR2 FYNNEI. The CDR3 consists of 16 residues. The DNA for the CDR3 is TGTGCCAGCAGTCGCCCGACAGGGATCCCTGCTTCACCCCTCCACTTT. It codes for CASSRPTGIPASPLHF.

The chain carries TRBV18 and TRBJ1-5, with unresolved D. Trimming removed 4 bases from V and 5 bases from J, with 15 bases in between. CDR1 and CDR2 from the germline V gene are KGHSH and LQKENI. This CDR3 comprises 15 residues. The CDR3 coding sequence is TGTGCCAGCTCACAGGAGGGTTTGGGTTATCAGCCCCAGCATTTT. Protein: CASSQEGLGYQPQHF.

This chain links TRBV6-6 with TRBJ2-6; 9 nucleotides align to TRBD1. The junction had 15 bases not matched to a gene; V was cut back by 6 bases and J by 0 bases. This CDR3 region has 20 residues. Per the germline V gene, CDR1 is MNHNY and CDR2 is SVGAGI (reference sequence). The chain's CDR3 is CASSRLRDREFDSGANVLTF. The CDR3 coding sequence is TGTGCCAGCAGCCGCCTACGGGACAGGGAATTTGACTCTGGGGCCAACGTCCTGACTTTC.

The chain is built from TRBV18 and TRBJ2-1, with 10 bases that match TRBD2. The germline V gene has CDR1 KGHSH and CDR2 LQKENI. The length of the CDR3 is 17 residues. Trimming at V came to 5 bases and at J to 2 bases, leaving 9 bases not matched to a gene. CDR3 in amino acids: CASSTASGLAAYNEQFF. CDR3 DNA: TGTGCCAGCTCAACTGCCTCCGGACTAGCGGCCTACAATGAGCAGTTCTTC.

The rearrangement uses TRBV11-2 and TRBJ2-7; D may be TRBD1 (6 bases). Germline lookup yields CDR1 SGHAT and CDR2 FQNNGV. Trimming took off 1 base at V and 2 bases at J, with 21 bases between the two ends. CDR3 length: 18 residues. This chain's CDR3 is CASSLVLVTDSPTYEQYF. As DNA, the CDR3 is TGTGCCAGCAGCTTAGTCCTCGTAACGGACAGCCCTACCTACGAGCAGTACTTC. Full variable domain (remainder filled in from reference TRBV11-2 and TRBJ2-7): EAGVAQSPRYKIIEKRQSVAFWCNPISGHATLYWYQQILGQGPKLLIQFQNNGVVDDSQLPKDRFSAERLKGVDSTLKIQPAKLEDSAVYLCASSLVLVTDSPTYEQYFGPGTRLTVT.

In nucleotides, the CDR3 is TGTGCCACCAGCAGAGCAGCGGGAGAAGCTTTCTTT. Protein sequence: CATSRAAGEAFF. This chain links TRBV15 with TRBJ1-1; D unclear. Trimming removed 1 base from V and 8 bases from J, with 8 bases in between. Germline V gene data show CDR1 as LNHNV and CDR2 as YYDKDF (reference sequence). The CDR3 is 12 residues long.

This chain connects TRBV5-6 to TRBJ2-5; 7 bases line up with TRBD1. The CDR3 runs to 15 residues. Germline-derived CDR1 and CDR2 are SGHDT and YYEEEE. V shed 4 bases, J shed 1 base, and the junction held 7 bases outside the gene matches. CDR3 sequence (DNA): TGTGCCAGCAGCGGAGGACAGGTAGCCCAAGAGACCCAGTACTTC. Residues: CASSGGQVAQETQYF.

The chain joins TRBV5-4 to TRBJ2-7; 8 nucleotides line up with TRBD2. This CDR3 is built from 14 residues. The J segment lost 3 bases and the V segment lost 2 bases, leaving 4 bases of the junction unmatched. CDR1 is SGHNT and CDR2 is YYREEE in the germline V gene (reference sequence). Here the CDR3 DNA reads TGTGCCAGCAGCTTAGGCGGGGGGCTCTACGAGCAGTACTTC. As protein: CASSLGGGLYEQYF.

The rearrangement joins TRBV5-1 to TRBJ2-3, with 7 bases fitting TRBD1. The CDR3 spans 15 residues. J was trimmed by 1 base and V by 4 bases; bases with no gene match: 6. Per germline, CDR1 SGHRS and CDR2 YFSETQ. The CDR3 DNA is TGCGCCAGCAGCCCCGACAGGGTTCGCACAGATACGCAGTATTTT. Protein product: CASSPDRVRTDTQYF.

V and J are TRBV9 and TRBJ2-1; no clear D. The CDR3 extends over 15 amino acids. CDR1 and CDR2 from the germline V gene are SGDLS and YYNGEE. Trimming left V 0 bases short and J 3 bases short, with 10 bases between. CDR3 coding DNA: TGTGCCAGCAGCGTAGGCGAGACTTTCTACAATGAGCAGTTCTTC. Translated, it gives CASSVGETFYNEQFF. Variable domain in full (rest from reference TRBV9 and TRBJ2-1): DSGVTQTPKHLITATGQRVTLRCSPRSGDLSVYWYQQSLDQGLQFLIQYYNGEERAKGNILERFSAQQFPDLHSELNLSSLELGDSALYFCASSVGETFYNEQFFGPGTRLTVL.

The chain uses TRBV18 and TRBJ2-2, with a tentative D call TRBD1 (6 bases). CDR3 size: 15 residues. The V gene's germline CDR1 is KGHSH and CDR2 LQKENI. V was clipped by 4 bases and J by 2 bases, with 11 bases between them. The CDR3 loop is CASSLQGINTGELFF. CDR3 sequence (DNA): TGTGCCAGCTCACTACAGGGAATAAACACCGGGGAGCTGTTTTTT.

The chain uses TRBV11-2 and TRBJ1-5; 8 bases agree with TRBD1. V was pared by 5 bases and J by 4 bases, with 7 bases of the junction left unmatched. CDR3 length: 15 residues. Germline CDR1 and CDR2: SGHAT and FQNNGV. DNA of the CDR3: TGTGCCAGCAGCCAAGGGACAGGCTCTAATCAGCCCCAGCATTTT. Residues: CASSQGTGSNQPQHF. The full variable domain, with the rest looked up from reference TRBV11-2 and TRBJ1-5, is EAGVAQSPRYKIIEKRQSVAFWCNPISGHATLYWYQQILGQGPKLLIQFQNNGVVDDSQLPKDRFSAERLKGVDSTLKIQPAKLEDSAVYLCASSQGTGSNQPQHFGDGTRLSIL.

The CDR3 reads CASSITQGREQYF. CDR3 nucleotide sequence: TGTGCCAGTAGTATCACCCAGGGTCGCGAGCAGTACTTC. The chain employs TRBV19 and TRBJ2-7, with D perhaps matching TRBD1 (5 bases). V lost 3 bases to trimming and J lost 6 bases, with 12 bases between them. The CDR3 spans 13 residues. Germline assignment: CDR1 LNHDA and CDR2 SQIVND (reference sequence).

This chain links TRBV18 with TRBJ1-2, with D unresolved. V was clipped by 3 bases and J by 4 bases, with 9 bases between them. CDR1 and CDR2 (germline): KGHSH, LQKENI. This CDR3 comprises 13 residues. DNA for the CDR3: TGTGCCAGCTCACCGGAGGGAGGCTATGGCTACACCTTC. This translates into CASSPEGGYGYTF.